These T cell receptor beta chains were read from a single sample in a study of blood T cells in healthy people across ages. From the 5' RACE reads, TCRdb called clonotypes with MiXCR, one entry per CDR3 protein. This sample has 1.5 million to 2 million distinct CDR3 sequences, with approximately 50% found just once. The material sequenced was blood. The source is a woman in her forties in good health. CDR3s include the opening cysteine and the closing phenylalanine or tryptophan. The D gene is left open where the match is weak. Clone size is stated in some rows and not others, as once, few, many or a class when expanded.

D	size	V	J	CDR3	DNA
TRBD2	.	TRBV7-2	TRBJ2-3	CASSLVLAGVADTQYF	TGTGCCAGCAGCTTAGTTCTAGCGGGAGTTGCAGATACGCAGTATTTT
TRBD1	many	TRBV11-1	TRBJ2-3	CASSLRDRGPDTQYF	TGTGCCAGCAGCCTTCGGGACAGGGGTCCAGATACGCAGTATTTT
TRBD2	few	TRBV20-1	TRBJ2-7	CSATRLAELFYEQYF	TGCAGTGCAACACGACTAGCGGAACTTTTTTACGAGCAGTACTTC
.	few	TRBV7-2	TRBJ2-1	CASSLYRPVDNEQFF	TGTGCCAGCAGCCTTTACCGGCCGGTTGACAATGAGCAGTTCTTC
TRBD2	few	TRBV4-3	TRBJ2-5	CASSQEGGGAGETQYF	TGCGCCAGCAGCCAAGAGGGCGGGGGGGCCGGAGAGACCCAGTACTTC
.	.	TRBV5-5	TRBJ2-5	CASSLAFAAETQYF	TGTGCCAGCAGCCTCGCATTCGCTGCGGAGACCCAGTACTTC
.	.	TRBV6-2/TRBV6-3	TRBJ2-7	CASSYRLRTVHYEQYF	TGTGCCAGCAGTTACCGGCTTAGGACAGTCCACTACGAGCAGTACTTC
.	few	TRBV11-1	TRBJ2-1	CASSLQQSSYNEQFF	TGTGCCAGCAGCTTACAGCAGAGCTCCTACAATGAGCAGTTCTTC
TRBD1	once	TRBV28	TRBJ1-4	CASRTGVTTNEKLFF	TGTGCCAGCAGAACAGGGGTTACAACTAATGAAAAACTGTTTTTT
.	few	TRBV28	TRBJ1-6	CASSQQNSPLHF	TGTGCCAGCAGTCAACAGAATTCACCCCTCCACTTT
TRBD2	.	TRBV20-1	TRBJ2-7	CSALSGGTYNEQYF	TGCAGTGCCCTTAGCGGGGGAACCTACAATGAGCAGTACTTC
.	.	TRBV10-3	TRBJ1-4	CAISEGGTTEKLFF	TGTGCCATCAGTGAGGGGGGTACGACTGAAAAACTGTTTTTT
.	.	TRBV5-1	TRBJ1-2	CAGSLEGLRAGGYTF	TGCGCCGGCAGCTTGGAAGGGTTACGGGCCGGGGGCTACACCTTC
.	.	TRBV6-4	TRBJ2-3	CASSERQITDTQYF	TGTGCCAGCAGTGAACGACAGATCACAGATACGCAGTATTTT
TRBD1	.	TRBV18	TRBJ1-1	CASSPGTGPTEAFF	TGTGCCAGCTCACCGGGGACAGGGCCCACTGAAGCTTTCTTT
.	few	TRBV6-5	TRBJ2-1	CASSYSVRQPQGNEQFF	TGTGCCAGCAGTTACTCGGTTCGGCAGCCTCAAGGCAATGAGCAGTTCTTC
TRBD1	.	TRBV7-2	TRBJ1-2	CASSPQGQSYGYTF	TGTGCCAGCAGCCCCCAGGGACAGTCCTATGGCTACACCTTC
TRBD1	.	TRBV12-3/TRBV12-4	TRBJ1-2	CASRPEQGGYGYTF	TGTGCCAGCAGGCCTGAACAGGGGGGCTATGGCTACACCTTC
TRBD1	few	TRBV2	TRBJ2-7	CASNRQGYEQYF	TGTGCCAGCAATCGACAGGGATACGAGCAGTACTTC
.	.	TRBV28	TRBJ2-7	CASSPIGLAGRSYEQYF	TGTGCCAGCAGCCCGATCGGCCTTGCGGGGCGCTCCTACGAGCAGTACTTC